These T cell receptor beta chains were read from a single sample in a study of CD4 T cells in relation to SARS-CoV-2 and coronaviruses. Measured with immunoSEQ multiplex PCR; TCRdb has only the in-frame clones, and not every one. The repertoire holds roughly 71,000 clones, with about nine tenths as singletons. Input material: memory CD4+ T cells from PBMCs. These receptor sequences come from a human donor in good health. Both conserved end residues are part of each CDR3. Each record gives: J gene, clone size, D gene, V gene, CDR3 DNA, CDR3 protein. The D gene is left open where the match is weak. The listing skips clone size in some rows; elsewhere it reads once, few, many or a size class.

TRBJ1-1 | NA | TRBD1 | TRBV5-1 | TGCGCCAGCAGACCAGGACAGGGAACAGCTTTCTTT | CASRPGQGTAFF
TRBJ2-3 | NA | NA | TRBV5-1 | TGCGCCAGCGCATGGTCCGGATCGACCACAGATACGCAGTATTTT | CASAWSGSTTDTQYF
TRBJ1-4 | NA | TRBD1 | TRBV28 | TGTGCCAGCAGTTTATGGACAGGGGACCATGAAAAACTGTTTTTT | CASSLWTGDHEKLFF
TRBJ2-3 | NA | TRBD1 | TRBV5-1 | TGCGCCAGCAGCAGCAGGACAGGGCCCACAGATACGCAGTATTTT | CASSSRTGPTDTQYF
TRBJ1-2 | NA | TRBD1 | TRBV12-3/TRBV12-4 | TGTGCCAGCAGTTTGGAAAGGGGGCATGGCTACACCTTC | CASSLERGHGYTF
TRBJ2-7 | NA | NA | TRBV5-1 | TGCGCCAGCAGCTTGGCCGCCAGGGGATCCTACGAGCAGTACTTC | CASSLAARGSYEQYF
TRBJ1-6 | NA | NA | TRBV30 | TGTGCCTGGAGTGACGGGTCCGATAATTCACCCCTCCACTTT | CAWSDGSDNSPLHF
TRBJ1-5 | NA | NA | TRBV21-1 | TGTGCCAGCAGGGGACAGGGGGGTCAGCCCCAGCATTTT | CASRGQGGQPQHF
TRBJ1-5 | NA | NA | TRBV28 | TGTGCCTCAACGGTTGGCAATCAGCCCCAGCATTTT | CASTVGNQPQHF
TRBJ2-3 | NA | TRBD1 | TRBV5-1 | TGCGCCAGCAGCTTGGCAGGGGGCATCAGCACAGATACGCAGTATTTT | CASSLAGGISTDTQYF
TRBJ2-7 | NA | TRBD1 | TRBV7-2 | TGTGCCAGCAGCTTATTGGCGTACGGGACAGGTTTGTACTTC | CASSLLAYGTGLYF
TRBJ1-1 | once | NA | TRBV3-1/TRBV3-2 | TGTGCCAGCAGCCAAGATGGGGGCGCGGGATGGGGTGGCGCTTTCTTT | CASSQDGGAGWGGAFF
TRBJ2-3 | NA | NA | TRBV9 | TGTGCCAGCAGCGTGGGGAGTTTTGGCACAGATACGCAGTATTTT | CASSVGSFGTDTQYF
TRBJ2-7 | NA | NA | TRBV6-2/TRBV6-3 | TGTGCCAGCACCCCCAGGCGGTTCTCCTACGAGCAGTACTTC | CASTPRRFSYEQYF
TRBJ2-1 | NA | TRBD1 | TRBV29-1 | TGCAGCGCCTCCCGGGACAGAACCTACAATGAGCAGTTCTTC | CSASRDRTYNEQFF
TRBJ1-5 | NA | TRBD1 | TRBV7-2 | TGTGCCAGCAGCTTAAGAGGGGGCGCGGGACAGCCCCAGCATTTT | CASSLRGGAGQPQHF
TRBJ2-2 | NA | TRBD1 | TRBV5-1 | TGCGCCAGCGCTCAGGGGGCGCCCACCGGGGAGCTGTTTTTT | CASAQGAPTGELFF
TRBJ1-4 | NA | NA | TRBV18 | TGTGCCAGCTCACCCGGGAGGGATGAAAAACTGTTTTTT | CASSPGRDEKLFF
TRBJ2-5 | NA | TRBD1 | TRBV28 | TGTGCCAGCAGTTTAACAGGGGTTCGGGAGACCCAGTACTTC | CASSLTGVRETQYF
TRBJ1-1 | NA | NA | TRBV19 | TGTGCCAGTAGTCCACGGGGGGGGTATGACACTGAAGCTTTCTTT | CASSPRGGYDTEAFF
TRBJ2-7 | NA | NA | TRBV18 | TGTGCCAGCTCACCACCGGAAACGACCTACGAGCAGTACTTC | CASSPPETTYEQYF
TRBJ2-3 | once | TRBD2 | TRBV28 | TGTGCCAGCAGTTTTAGCGGGGTCACAGATACGCAGTATTTT | CASSFSGVTDTQYF
TRBJ2-2 | NA | NA | TRBV7-2 | TGTGCCAGCAGCCTGGACGGGAACACCGGGGAGCTGTTTTTT | CASSLDGNTGELFF
TRBJ1-1 | NA | NA | TRBV7-3 | TGTGCCAGCAGCCGGACGGGGGGAGGAGGCACTGAAGCTTTCTTT | CASSRTGGGGTEAFF
TRBJ1-4 | few | NA | TRBV5-1 | TGCGCCAGCAGCCCCCTTGGGAACATCCAACAAAAACTGTTTTTT | CASSPLGNIQQKLFF
TRBJ2-7 | NA | NA | TRBV27 | TGTGCCAGCAGTCCCGCGCCCGGCGGGTACTACGAGCAGTACTTC | CASSPAPGGYYEQYF
TRBJ2-1 | NA | TRBD2 | TRBV3-1/TRBV3-2 | TGTGCCAGCAGCCAAGACGGTAGCGGGAGTTTTACTGAGCAGTTCTTC | CASSQDGSGSFTEQFF
TRBJ1-5 | NA | NA | TRBV2 | TGTGCCAGCGCCAGAGATAGCAATCAGCCCCAGCATTTT | CASARDSNQPQHF
TRBJ1-1 | NA | NA | TRBV6-5 | TGTGCCAGCAGGACCCCCGGGACTCCGGAAACTGAAGCTTTCTTT | CASRTPGTPETEAFF
TRBJ1-2 | NA | TRBD1 | TRBV7-8 | TGTGCCAGCAGCTTAGATGTCTGGGACAGGGTCTATGGCTACACCTTC | CASSLDVWDRVYGYTF
TRBJ1-2 | NA | NA | TRBV3-1/TRBV3-2 | TGTGCCAGCAGCCTTACTGGAGTGCGCTATGGCTACACCTTC | CASSLTGVRYGYTF
TRBJ2-2 | NA | TRBD2 | TRBV7-9 | TGTGCCAGCAGTTCATCCCGCGGGGGACTGAACACCGGGGAGCTGTTTTTT | CASSSSRGGLNTGELFF
TRBJ2-3 | NA | TRBD2 | TRBV6-2/TRBV6-3 | TGTGCCAGCAGTCCGTGGACTAGCGGGGGCCGGGATACGCAGTATTTT | CASSPWTSGGRDTQYF
TRBJ1-2 | NA | NA | TRBV12-3/TRBV12-4 | TGTGCCAGCAGTAAATTCTATGGCTACACCTTC | CASSKFYGYTF
TRBJ1-1 | NA | NA | TRBV6-5 | TGTGCCAGCAGCAACGACAAGGGGAGGAGTGAAGCTTTCTTT | CASSNDKGRSEAFF